This T cell receptor beta chain was identified during a study of cytomegalovirus exposure and HLA in healthy donors. Study-wide context: When just under 400 donors were genotyped, 81% of them were found to fall in the Caucasian-associated ancestry cluster.

General study points: In the analysis, some V segments, TRBV6-2 and TRBV6-3 included, were excluded as indistinguishable. In a later analysis, V- and J-gene trimming of beta chains associated with a DCLRE1C missense variant, replicated independently. Per a prior analysis, the majority of TCR beta V segments were productive roughly 87% or roughly 30% of the time.

The germline CDR1 and CDR2 sequences are LNHDA and SQIVND (reference sequence). Trimming removed 1 base from V and 0 bases from J, with 12 bases in between. The CDR3 extends over 17 amino acids. PCR involved 60 Vbeta and 13 Jbeta primers. Profiled with immunoSEQ multiplex PCR; TCRdb holds only in-frame clones, not every one. The table includes 170,000 or so clones, about four fifths detected once. In the case of this clone: The antigen remains undetermined.

Material for sequencing was PBMCs. The J gene is TRBJ2-2, the V gene TRBV19; weak D call: TRBD1 (5 bases). The TCR comes from a man in his fifties or sixties in good health and CMV-seronegative. The CDR3 DNA reads TGTGCCAGTAGTATAGCCAGCAGGGCGTCGAACACCGGGGAGCTGTTTTTT. This codes for CASSIASRASNTGELFF.